This TCR beta chain was sequenced in a study of cytomegalovirus exposure and HLA in healthy donors. Overall study: Of some 410 genotyped donors, about 81% grouped in the Caucasian-associated ancestry cluster.

The PCR was carried out with 60 Vbeta primers and 13 Jbeta primers. As originally analysed: A later analysis counted about 80 million unique TCR beta chains, roughly 11 million shared. The assay was immunoSEQ multiplex PCR, and TCRdb's table has in-frame clones only and misses some. D and trimming come from the DNA, and the V and J calls and clone size come from that table. In total, the table holds some 180,000 clones. The study, taken as a whole, reports: TCR beta V- and J-gene trimming, according to a later analysis, was linked to a missense DCLRE1C variant.

Regarding this clone: Its cognate antigen is unknown.

Donors consisted of healthy bone marrow donors. The CDR3 is 12 amino acids. Germline CDR1 WSHSY, CDR2 SAAADI. Trimming took 8 bases from V and 1 from J, leaving 8 bases between them. Source material: PBMCs. The TCR sequence derives from a man under 40 in good health and CMV-seronegative. The rearrangement joins TRBV10-2 to TRBJ2-5, with D tentatively TRBD1 (6 bases). CDR3 amino acids: CASGTSQETQYF. CDR3 in DNA: TGCGCCAGCGGGACATCCCAAGAGACCCAGTACTTC.